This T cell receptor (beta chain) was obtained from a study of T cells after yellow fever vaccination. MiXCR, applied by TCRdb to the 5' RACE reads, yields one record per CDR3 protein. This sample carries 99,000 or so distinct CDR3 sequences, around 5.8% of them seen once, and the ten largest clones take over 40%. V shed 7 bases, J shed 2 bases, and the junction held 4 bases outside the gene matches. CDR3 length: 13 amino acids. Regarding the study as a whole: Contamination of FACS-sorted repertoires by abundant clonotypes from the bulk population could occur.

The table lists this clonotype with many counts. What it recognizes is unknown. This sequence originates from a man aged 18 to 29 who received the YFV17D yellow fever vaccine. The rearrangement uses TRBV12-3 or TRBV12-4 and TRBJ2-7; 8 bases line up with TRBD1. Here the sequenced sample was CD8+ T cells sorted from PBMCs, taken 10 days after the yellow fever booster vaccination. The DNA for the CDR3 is TGTGCCAGCACTAGGACAGGGCCCTACGAGCAGTACTTC. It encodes CASTRTGPYEQYF.